The TCR beta chain described here comes from a study of blood T cells in healthy people across ages. Regarding the study as a whole: Donor CMV status, an unknown factor, possibly confounded changes in expanded clonotypes.

Comments on this clonotype: Its specificity is unknown.

Collection of around 10 milliliters of peripheral blood was performed for each donor. This CDR3 contains 13 residues. Unmatched junction bases numbered 2, after V lost 4 bases and J lost 3 bases. Germline values: CDR1 SQVTM, CDR2 ANQGSEA. With a J-beta primer mix and a sample-barcoded 5' primer, a second PCR ran about 7 to 12 cycles. With 12 random nucleotides, a template-switch adaptor tagged each individual cDNA molecule. TCRdb passed the 5' RACE reads through MiXCR, listing each CDR3 protein once. The table has roughly 1,300,000 distinct CDR3 sequences, around 59% seen once; the top ten hold 6.5% to 8.5%.

This TCR derives from a man aged 18-30 years in good health. The sample comprised blood. J is TRBJ2-1 and V is TRBV29-1; 8 bases are shared with TRBD2. CDR3 sequence reads: CSVVAGNYNEQFF. The DNA of the CDR3 is TGCAGCGTTGTAGCGGGAAACTACAATGAGCAGTTCTTC.